This T cell receptor beta chain was sequenced for a study of a mutant IDH1 vaccine in newly diagnosed glioma. Study in general: Receipt of radiotherapy, temozolomide, or both preceded the study, and most received both.

Time point in this sample: baseline, week 1 (first vaccination visit). Treatment of the sample: pre-vaccination baseline after standard-of-care therapy. This CDR3 spans 16 amino acids. Trimming removed 0 bases at V and 7 bases at J, with 15 bases between. CDR1 LGHNA and CDR2 YSLEER come from the germline V gene. The assay was immunoSEQ multiplex PCR, and TCRdb's table has in-frame clones only and misses some. The table has approximately 88,000 clones, around 80% seen once; the top ten hold over 6.5%. The TCR was taken from a man in his forties with glioma. The V and J genes are TRBV4-3 and TRBJ2-2; D might be TRBD1 (6 bases). Sequenced here: PBMCs, sampled from a glioma patient treated with radiotherapy, temozolomide or both. The CDR3 bases are TGCGCCAGCAGCCAAGAGGCAGGGGCTTTAGTCGGGGAGCTGTTTTTT. It codes for CASSQEAGALVGELFF.